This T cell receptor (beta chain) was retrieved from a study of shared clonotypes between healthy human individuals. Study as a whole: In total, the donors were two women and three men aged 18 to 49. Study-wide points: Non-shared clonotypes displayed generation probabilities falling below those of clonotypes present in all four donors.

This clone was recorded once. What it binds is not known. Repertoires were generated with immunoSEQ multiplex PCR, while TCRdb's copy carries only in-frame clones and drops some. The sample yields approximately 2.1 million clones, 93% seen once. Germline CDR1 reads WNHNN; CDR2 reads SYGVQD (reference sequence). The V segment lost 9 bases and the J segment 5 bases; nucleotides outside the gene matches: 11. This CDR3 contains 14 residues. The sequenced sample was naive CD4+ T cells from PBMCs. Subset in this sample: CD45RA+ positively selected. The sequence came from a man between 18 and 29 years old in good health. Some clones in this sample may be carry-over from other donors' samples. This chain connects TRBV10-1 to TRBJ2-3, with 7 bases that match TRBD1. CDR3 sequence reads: CASSTGQNEDTQYF. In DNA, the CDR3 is TGCGCCAGTTCGACAGGGCAGAACGAAGATACGCAGTATTTT.